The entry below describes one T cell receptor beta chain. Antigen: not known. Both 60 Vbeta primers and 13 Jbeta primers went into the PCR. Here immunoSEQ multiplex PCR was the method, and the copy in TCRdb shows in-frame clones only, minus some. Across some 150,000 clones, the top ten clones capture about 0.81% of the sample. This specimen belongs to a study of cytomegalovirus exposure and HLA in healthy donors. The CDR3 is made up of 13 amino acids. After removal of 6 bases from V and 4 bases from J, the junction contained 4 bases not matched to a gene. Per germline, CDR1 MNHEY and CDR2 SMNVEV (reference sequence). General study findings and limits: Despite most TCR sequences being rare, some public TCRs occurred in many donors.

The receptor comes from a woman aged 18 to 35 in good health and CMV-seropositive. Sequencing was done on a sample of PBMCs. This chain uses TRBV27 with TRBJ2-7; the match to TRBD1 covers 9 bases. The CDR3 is CASRRTGVYEQYF. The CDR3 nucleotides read TGTGCCAGCAGGAGGACAGGGGTTTACGAGCAGTACTTC.